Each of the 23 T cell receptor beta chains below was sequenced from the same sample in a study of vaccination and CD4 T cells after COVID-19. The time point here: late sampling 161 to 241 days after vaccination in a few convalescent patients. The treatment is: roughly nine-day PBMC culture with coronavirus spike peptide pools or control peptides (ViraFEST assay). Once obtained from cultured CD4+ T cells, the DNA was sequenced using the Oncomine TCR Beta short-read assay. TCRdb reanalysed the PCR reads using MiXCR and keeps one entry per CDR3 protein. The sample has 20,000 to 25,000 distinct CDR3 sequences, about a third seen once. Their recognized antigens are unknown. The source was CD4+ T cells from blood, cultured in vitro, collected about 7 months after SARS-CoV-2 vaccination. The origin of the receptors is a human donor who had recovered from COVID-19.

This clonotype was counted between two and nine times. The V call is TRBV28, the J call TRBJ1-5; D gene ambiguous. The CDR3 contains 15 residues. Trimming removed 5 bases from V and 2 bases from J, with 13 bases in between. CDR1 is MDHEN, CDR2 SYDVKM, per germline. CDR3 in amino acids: CASSRTGYGNQPQHF. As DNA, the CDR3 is TGTGCCAGCAGTAGGACGGGTTACGGCAATCAGCCCCAGCATTTT.

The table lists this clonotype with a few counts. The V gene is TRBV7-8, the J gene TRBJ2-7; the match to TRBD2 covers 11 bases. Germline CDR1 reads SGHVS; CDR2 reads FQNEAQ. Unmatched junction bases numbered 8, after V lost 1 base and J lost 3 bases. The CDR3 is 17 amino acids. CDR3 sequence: CASSLVRTSGLGYEQYF. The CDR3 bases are TGTGCCAGCAGCTTAGTGCGGACTAGCGGGTTAGGCTACGAGCAGTACTTC.

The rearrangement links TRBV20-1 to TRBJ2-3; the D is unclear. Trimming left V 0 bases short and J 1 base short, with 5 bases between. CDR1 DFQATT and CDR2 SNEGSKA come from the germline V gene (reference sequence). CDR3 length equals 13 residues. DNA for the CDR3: TGCAGTGCTAGAGATGAGGGCACAGATACGCAGTATTTT. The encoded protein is CSARDEGTDTQYF.

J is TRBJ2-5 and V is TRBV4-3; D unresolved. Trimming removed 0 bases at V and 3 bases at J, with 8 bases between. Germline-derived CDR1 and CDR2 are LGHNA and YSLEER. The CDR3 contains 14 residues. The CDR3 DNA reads TGCGCCAGCAGCCAAGATGCCAGAGAAGAGACCCAGTACTTC. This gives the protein CASSQDAREETQYF.

As DNA, the CDR3 is TGTGCCAGCAGCGTGGGACAGGGAGAGGGTTCACCCCTCCACTTT. Residues: CASSVGQGEGSPLHF. This chain connects TRBV6-1 to TRBJ1-6, with TRBD1 matching 9 bases. Germline V CDR1 and CDR2: MNHNS, SASEGT. This CDR3 is 15 amino acids long. After removal of 6 bases from V and 9 bases from J, the junction contained 9 bases not matched to a gene.

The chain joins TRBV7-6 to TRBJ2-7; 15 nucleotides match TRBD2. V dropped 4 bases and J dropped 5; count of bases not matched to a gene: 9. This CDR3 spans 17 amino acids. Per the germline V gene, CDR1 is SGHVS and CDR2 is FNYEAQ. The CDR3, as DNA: TGTGCCAGCAGCTCCTGGACTAGCGGGAGGGCGGAGAACGAGCAGTACTTC. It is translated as CASSSWTSGRAENEQYF.

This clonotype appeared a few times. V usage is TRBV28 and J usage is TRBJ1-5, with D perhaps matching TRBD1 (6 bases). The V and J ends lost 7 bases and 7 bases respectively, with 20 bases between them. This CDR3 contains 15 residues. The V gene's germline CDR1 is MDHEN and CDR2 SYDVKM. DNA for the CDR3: TGTGCCAGCACCTCCCCAGGGGAGCTGGGGCAGCCCCAGCATTTT. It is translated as CASTSPGELGQPQHF.

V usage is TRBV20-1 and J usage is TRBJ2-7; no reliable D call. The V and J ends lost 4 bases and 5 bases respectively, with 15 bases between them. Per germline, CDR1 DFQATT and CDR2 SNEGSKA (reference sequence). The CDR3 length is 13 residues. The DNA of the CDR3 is TGCAGTGCTACAAGCCGGGCCCTAAACGAGCAGTACTTC. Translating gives CSATSRALNEQYF.

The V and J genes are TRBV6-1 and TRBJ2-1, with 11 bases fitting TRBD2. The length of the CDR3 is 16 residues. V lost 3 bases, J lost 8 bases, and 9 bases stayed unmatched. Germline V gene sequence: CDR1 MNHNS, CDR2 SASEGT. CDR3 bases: TGTGCCAGCAGTGATAAAGTAGCGGGAGGGCCAGATGAGCAGTTCTTC. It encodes CASSDKVAGGPDEQFF.

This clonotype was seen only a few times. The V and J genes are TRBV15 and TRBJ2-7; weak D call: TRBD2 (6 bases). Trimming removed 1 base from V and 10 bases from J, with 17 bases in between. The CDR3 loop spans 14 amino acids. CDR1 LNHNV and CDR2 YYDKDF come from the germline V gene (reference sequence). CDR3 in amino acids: CATSRGGETGLQYF. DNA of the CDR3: TGTGCCACCAGCAGAGGGGGGGAGACGGGGCTTCAGTACTTC.

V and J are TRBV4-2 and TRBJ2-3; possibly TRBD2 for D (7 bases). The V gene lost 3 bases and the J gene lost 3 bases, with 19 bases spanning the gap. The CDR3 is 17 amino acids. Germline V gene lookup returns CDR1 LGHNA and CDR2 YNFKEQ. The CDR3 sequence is CASSQAPSGGGTDTQYF. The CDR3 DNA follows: TGTGCCAGCAGCCAGGCCCCTAGCGGAGGGGGGACAGATACGCAGTATTTT.

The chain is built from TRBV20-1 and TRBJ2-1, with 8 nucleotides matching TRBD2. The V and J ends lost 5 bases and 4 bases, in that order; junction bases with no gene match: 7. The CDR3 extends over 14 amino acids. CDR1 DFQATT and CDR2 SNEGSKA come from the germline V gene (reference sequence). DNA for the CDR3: TGCAGTGCTCCGAAACTAGCGGCATACAATGAGCAGTTCTTC. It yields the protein CSAPKLAAYNEQFF.

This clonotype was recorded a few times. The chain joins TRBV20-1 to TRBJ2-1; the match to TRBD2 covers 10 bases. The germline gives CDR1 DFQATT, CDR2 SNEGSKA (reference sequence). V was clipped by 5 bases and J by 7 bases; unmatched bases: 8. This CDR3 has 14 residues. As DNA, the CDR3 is TGCAGTGCTTGGCTAGCGGGAGAATTGAATGAGCAGTTCTTC. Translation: CSAWLAGELNEQFF.

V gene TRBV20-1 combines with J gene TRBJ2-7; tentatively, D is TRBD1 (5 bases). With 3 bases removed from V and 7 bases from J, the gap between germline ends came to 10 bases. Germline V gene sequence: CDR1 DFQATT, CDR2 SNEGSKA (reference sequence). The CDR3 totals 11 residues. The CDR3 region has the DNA TGCAGTGCTAGTCAGGGTTTTGAGCAGTACTTC. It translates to CSASQGFEQYF.

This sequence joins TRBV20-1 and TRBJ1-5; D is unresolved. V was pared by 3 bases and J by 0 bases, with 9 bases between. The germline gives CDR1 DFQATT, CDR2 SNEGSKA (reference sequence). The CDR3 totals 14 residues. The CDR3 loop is CSARSQISNQPQHF. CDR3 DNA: TGCAGTGCTAGGTCACAGATTAGCAATCAGCCCCAGCATTTT.

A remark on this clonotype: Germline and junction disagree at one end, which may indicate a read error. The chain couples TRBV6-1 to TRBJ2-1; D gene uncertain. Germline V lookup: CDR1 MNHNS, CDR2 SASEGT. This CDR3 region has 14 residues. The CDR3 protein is CASSQASTYNEQFF. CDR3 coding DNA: TGTGCCAGCAGTCAAGCCTCAACCTACAATGAGCAGTTCTTC.

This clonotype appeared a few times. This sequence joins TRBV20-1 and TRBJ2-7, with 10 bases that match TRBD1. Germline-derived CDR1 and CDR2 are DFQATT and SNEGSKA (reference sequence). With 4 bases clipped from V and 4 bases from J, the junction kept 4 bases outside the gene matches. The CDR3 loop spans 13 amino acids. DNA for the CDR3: TGCAGTGCTACCGGGACAGGGGATTACGAGCAGTACTTC. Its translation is CSATGTGDYEQYF.

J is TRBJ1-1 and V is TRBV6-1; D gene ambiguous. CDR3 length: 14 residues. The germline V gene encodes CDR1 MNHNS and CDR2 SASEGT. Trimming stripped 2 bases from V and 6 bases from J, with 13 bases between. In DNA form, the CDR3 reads TGTGCCAGCAGTGAACAAGGACGGAGATCTGAAGCTTTCTTT. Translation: CASSEQGRRSEAFF.

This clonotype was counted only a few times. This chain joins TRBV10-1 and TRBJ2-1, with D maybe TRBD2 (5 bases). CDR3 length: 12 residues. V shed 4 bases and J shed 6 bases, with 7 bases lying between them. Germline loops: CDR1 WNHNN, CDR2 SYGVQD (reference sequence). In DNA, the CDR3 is TGCGCCAGCAGTGGAAGCGGCAATGAGCAGTTCTTC. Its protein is CASSGSGNEQFF.

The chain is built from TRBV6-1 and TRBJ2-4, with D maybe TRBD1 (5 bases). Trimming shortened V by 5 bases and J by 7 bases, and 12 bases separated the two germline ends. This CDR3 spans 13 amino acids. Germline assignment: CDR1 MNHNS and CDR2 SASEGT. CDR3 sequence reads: CASSQGKGNIQYF. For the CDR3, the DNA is TGTGCCAGCAGTCAGGGAAAGGGGAACATTCAGTACTTC.

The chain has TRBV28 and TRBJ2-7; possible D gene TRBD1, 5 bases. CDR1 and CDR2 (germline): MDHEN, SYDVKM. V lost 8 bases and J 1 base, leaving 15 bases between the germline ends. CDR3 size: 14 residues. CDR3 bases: TGTGCCAGCTATGGGCACAGGCAATCCTACGAGCAGTACTTC. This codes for CASYGHRQSYEQYF. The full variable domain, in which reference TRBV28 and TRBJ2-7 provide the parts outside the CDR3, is DVKVTQSSRYLVKRTGEKVFLECVQDMDHENMFWYRQDPGLGLRLIYFSYDVKMKEKGDIPEGYSVSREKKERFSLILESASTNQTSMYLCASYGHRQSYEQYFGPGTRLTVT.

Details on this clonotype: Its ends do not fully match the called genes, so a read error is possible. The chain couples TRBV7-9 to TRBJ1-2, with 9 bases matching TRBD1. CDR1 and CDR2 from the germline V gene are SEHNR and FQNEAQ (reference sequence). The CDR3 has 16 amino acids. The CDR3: CASSIHSGQGSYGCTF. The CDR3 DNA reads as TGTGCCAGCAGTATCCATTCGGGACAGGGATCCTATGGCTGCACCTTC.

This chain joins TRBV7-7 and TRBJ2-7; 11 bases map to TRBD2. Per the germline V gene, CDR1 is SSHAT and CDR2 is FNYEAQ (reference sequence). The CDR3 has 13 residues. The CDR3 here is CARLAGFSYEQYF. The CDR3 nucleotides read TGTGCTAGACTAGCGGGATTCAGCTACGAGCAGTACTTC.